These T cell receptor beta chains were read from a single sample in a study of shared T cell receptors in the human thymus. Using immunoSEQ multiplex PCR, the repertoire was profiled, and TCRdb retains in-frame clones only, with some absent. The table shows roughly 710,000 clones, with over 75% occurring only once. These records were also assigned to another study, of human thymus T cells.

Material for sequencing was thymocytes. The receptors stem from a girl younger than two with a congenital heart defect. Each CDR3 is given with its conserved first and last residue. A D gene is named only where the DNA matches it firmly. Clone size appears in some rows only: once, few, many, or a class for an expanded clone.

cdr3_nt	cdr3_aa	v_call	j_call	d_call	clone_size
TGCGCCAGCAGACAGGGACAGGGCGTAGTTGAGACCCAGTACTTC	CASRQGQGVVETQYF	TRBV5-1	TRBJ2-5	TRBD1	-
TGTGCCAGCTGCACGCCAGGCTCGGCTGGCAACACTGAAGCTTTCTTT	CASCTPGSAGNTEAFF	TRBV18	TRBJ1-1	-	-
TGCGCCAGCAGCCGGGACAGCTTTGGCTATGGCTACACCTTC	CASSRDSFGYGYTF	TRBV5-1	TRBJ1-2	TRBD1	-
TGTGCTAGTGGTTTCTTGTTGGGGCACACTGAAGCTTTCTTT	CASGFLLGHTEAFF	TRBV12-5	TRBJ1-1	-	-
TGTGCCAGCAGTGAGCGGTCTGGAAACACCATATATTTT	CASSERSGNTIYF	TRBV6-1	TRBJ1-3	-	few
TGTGCCAGCAGCTTAATTGGGTCTAGCACCCCCTCTAACACCAGCACAGATACGCAGTATTTT	CASSLIGSSTPSNTSTDTQYF	TRBV7-3	TRBJ2-3	-	few
TGTGCCAGCAGTTACTTGGGGCATCCCTATAATTCACCCCTCCACTTT	CASSYLGHPYNSPLHF	TRBV6-5	TRBJ1-6	-	-
TGTGCCAGCAGCCCGGGGACAGGGACTAAACATCAGCCCCAGCATTTT	CASSPGTGTKHQPQHF	TRBV7-9	TRBJ1-5	TRBD1	-
TGTGCCAGCACCGACGTCTCCCCGGGAATAGATTCACCCCTCCACTTT	CASTDVSPGIDSPLHF	TRBV5-6	TRBJ1-6	-	once
TGTGCCAGCAGTTTATCCCGAGGGTTCAATGAGCAGTTCTTC	CASSLSRGFNEQFF	TRBV28	TRBJ2-1	-	-
TGTGCCAGCAGCTTAGTATCCTCTGGGGCCAACGTCCTGACTTTC	CASSLVSSGANVLTF	TRBV7-2	TRBJ2-6	-	-
TGTGCCAGCAGCTTGGCCTTGGGGACTAGCGGCCACTCCTACGAGCAGTACTTC	CASSLALGTSGHSYEQYF	TRBV5-5	TRBJ2-7	TRBD2	-
TGTGCCAGCAGCTTTGACTACCGCACAGATACGCAGTATTTT	CASSFDYRTDTQYF	TRBV5-6	TRBJ2-3	-	-
TGCGCCAGCAGTCAACAATCACCGGACAGGACGGCTAACTATGGCTACACCTTC	CASSQQSPDRTANYGYTF	TRBV23-1	TRBJ1-2	TRBD1	once
TGTGCCAGCAGCCTCCCCGGCCAACAGGGGGAGAACGAGCAGTACTTC	CASSLPGQQGENEQYF	TRBV11-2	TRBJ2-7	TRBD1	-
TGTGCCAGCAGCTCCGCTCGAGCGGTCTTCTCCTACAATGAGCAGTTCTTC	CASSSARAVFSYNEQFF	TRBV7-2	TRBJ2-1	-	-
TGTGCCAGTAGTATAGCGTACAGGGAAACGGCCGGCTACACCTTC	CASSIAYRETAGYTF	TRBV19	TRBJ1-2	-	-
TGTGCCAGCAGTTTGACTAGCGGGGACACAGATACGCAGTATTTT	CASSLTSGDTDTQYF	TRBV28	TRBJ2-3	TRBD2	-
TGCGCCAGCAGCCAAGAAACGTATTCGGCTAGCGGGGGGCTTTACGAGCAGTACTTC	CASSQETYSASGGLYEQYF	TRBV4-1	TRBJ2-7	TRBD2	-
TGCGCCAGCAGCAATCGGGACAACTGCAACTATGGCTACACCTTC	CASSNRDNCNYGYTF	TRBV5-1	TRBJ1-2	-	-
TGTGCCAGGACAGGGGGACAGGGAAAAACCGGGGAGCTGTTTTTT	CARTGGQGKTGELFF	TRBV6-1	TRBJ2-2	TRBD1	-
TGTGCCAGCAGCTTAACAGGGGCAACTAATGAAAAACTGTTTTTT	CASSLTGATNEKLFF	TRBV7-3	TRBJ1-4	-	-
TGCAGCGTTGAAGATCTCCCCAGGGTCGGTTCGTCCGAGCAGTACTTC	CSVEDLPRVGSSEQYF	TRBV29-1	TRBJ2-7	-	-
TGTGCCAGCACCTCCGGGTGGGGGCCAGCTTTCTTT	CASTSGWGPAFF	TRBV6-4	TRBJ1-1	-	-